The source of this T cell receptor beta chain is a study of T cells in Graves' hyperthyroidism and ophthalmopathy. Overall study context: Blood from the periphery was taken at initial diagnosis, before any treatment. Study-wide results and limits: The model forecast ophthalmopathy, anticipating it by a median approximately 7 months before onset.

This clonotype was seen many times. Its antigen is unidentified. The CDR3 runs to 14 residues. The germline gives CDR1 SGHTA, CDR2 FQGNSA. V gave up 3 bases and J gave up 2 bases, with 10 bases separating them. TCR beta CDR3 sequences were amplified from RNA transcripts. With the HTBI primer set, the TCR CDR3 went through a first round of RT-PCR. One entry per CDR3 protein, called by TCRdb with MiXCR from the multiplex PCR reads. The data contain around 690,000 distinct CDR3 sequences, around 16% of them singletons. The sample comprised blood. This receptor was taken from a man in his forties or fifties with Graves' hyperthyroidism. The rearrangement links TRBV7-2 to TRBJ2-5; D gene ambiguous. The CDR3 DNA follows: TGTGCCAGCAGCTTTACCGGACCGCAAGAGACCCAGTACTTC. Residues: CASSFTGPQETQYF.